This T cell receptor beta chain was recovered during a study of CD8+CD57+ T cells in acquired aplastic anemia. All patients picked for sequencing had shown, by flow cytometry, an expansion of CD8+CD57+ cells. All participating patients were living with severe acquired aplastic anemia. Blood came from patients not yet given any therapy. General study findings and limits: Researchers reported that CD8+ Simpson's diversity was not significantly different in patients versus controls. Common to patients and controls were twenty-nine CD8+ CDR3 sequences.

On this clonotype: Its antigen is as yet unknown.

J was trimmed by 5 bases and V by 5 bases; bases with no gene match: 16. The CDR3 has 17 amino acids. Per germline, CDR1 DFQATT and CDR2 SNEGSKA (reference sequence). The use of genomic DNA as template underpinned the TCR beta VDJ and CDR3 profiling. Via MiXCR, TCRdb re-called the reads, giving one row per CDR3 protein. This sample has about 160,000 distinct CDR3 sequences, with about two thirds found just once. The specimen was sorted CD4+, CD8+, or CD8+CD57+ T cells (not recorded which) from PBMCs. The source of this sequence is a human donor with aplastic anemia. This rearrangement joins TRBV20-1 to TRBJ1-5; 9 bases align to TRBD1. Here the CDR3 reads CSASEGSPGQGDQPQHF. The CDR3 nucleotides read TGCAGTGCTTCAGAAGGGTCCCCGGGACAGGGTGATCAGCCCCAGCATTTT.